This passage covers 10 T cell receptor beta chains from one sample sequenced in a study of T cells in Graves' hyperthyroidism and ophthalmopathy. What was amplified from RNA transcripts were TCR beta CDR3 regions. An initial round of RT-PCR targeting the TCR CDR3 relied on the HTBI primer set. TCRdb analysed the multiplex PCR reads with MiXCR anew, one entry per CDR3 protein. The table includes 610,000 or so distinct CDR3 sequences, 46% detected once. Sequencing was carried out using peripheral blood or thyroid tissue (not recorded which). Receptor source: a woman aged 18-29 years with Graves' hyperthyroidism.

This clonotype was observed at least ten times. J is TRBJ1-5 and V is TRBV10-3, with D uncertain. The V gene lost 2 bases and the J gene lost 0 bases, with 8 bases spanning the gap. This CDR3 is built from 15 residues. Germline lookup yields CDR1 ENHRY and CDR2 SYGVKD. CDR3 nucleotide sequence: TGTGCCATCAGTGAGGGCGGAGATAGCAATCAGCCCCAGCATTTT. It codes for CAISEGGDSNQPQHF.

This clonotype was picked up many times. This chain connects TRBV2 to TRBJ1-5; D is unclear. Trimming left V 4 bases short and J 7 bases short, with 11 bases between. Germline CDR1 SNHLY, CDR2 FYNNEI. The CDR3 is 13 amino acids. In DNA, the CDR3 is TGTGCCAGCAGTGGTCTCTTGTCCCAGCCCCAGCATTTT. Its protein is CASSGLLSQPQHF.

As for this clonotype: Just one base apart from a much larger clone, this may be a read error. The chain combines TRBV19 with TRBJ2-7; tentative D call: TRBD1 (6 bases). CDR1 and CDR2 from the germline V gene are LNHDA and SQIVND (reference sequence). CDR3 length: 14 residues. CDR3 sequence reads: CAGSIQGPSYEQYF. The CDR3 nucleotides are TGTGCCGGTAGTATCCAGGGGCCCTCCTACGAGCAGTACTTC.

In its sample, this clonotype was seen many times. The chain recombines TRBV12-3 or TRBV12-4 with TRBJ1-6; D is uncertain. Between the trimmed V and J ends, which lost 6 bases and 7 bases, there was a span of 13 bases. The CDR3 is made up of 14 amino acids. The CDR3 loop reads CASSLVQWNSPLHF. DNA of the CDR3: TGTGCCAGCAGCTTGGTCCAGTGGAATTCACCCCTCCACTTT.

The V call is TRBV11-1, the J call TRBJ1-5, with 10 nucleotides matching TRBD1. Looked up from germline, CDR1 is SGHAT and CDR2 is FQDESV (reference sequence). This CDR3 has 16 amino acids. The V segment lost 5 bases and the J segment 11 bases; nucleotides outside the gene matches: 15. CDR3 sequence (DNA): TGTGCCAGCAGCGGATGGGACAGGGGCGAGCTAGAGACCCAGCATTTT. It is translated as CASSGWDRGELETQHF.

This clonotype was observed a few times. The junction does not match germline at one end; this may be a read error. The chain is built from TRBV18 and TRBJ2-7; D call uncertain. The CDR3 is made up of 11 amino acids. CDR1 is KGHSH, CDR2 LQKENI, per germline. This CDR3 is CASSPGYKQYF. The CDR3 coding sequence is TGTGCCAGCTCACCCGGCTACAAGCAGTACTTC.

A remark on this clonotype: With a much larger clone just one base away, this may be a read error. The chain employs TRBV24-1 and TRBJ2-2; the D gene is possibly TRBD2 (5 bases). The CDR3 totals 13 residues. The germline gives CDR1 KGHDR, CDR2 SFDVKD. CDR3: CATSDLSIGEPFF. The CDR3 DNA reads TGTGCCACCAGTGATTTGTCGATTGGGGAGCCGTTTTTT.

The CDR3 DNA reads as TGTGCCACCCGGGAGGGGGCGTCCTACGAGCAGTACTTC. Amino acid sequence: CATREGASYEQYF. This chain connects TRBV7-3 to TRBJ2-7; a weak D match, TRBD2 (8 bases). Between the trimmed V and J ends, which lost 10 bases and 1 base, there was a span of 14 bases. The CDR3 consists of 13 residues. Per germline, CDR1 SGHTA and CDR2 FQGTGA.

Ten or more counts support this clonotype. The chain employs TRBV9 and TRBJ2-7, with TRBD2 identical over 10 bases. There are 16 residues in the CDR3. Germline V gene lookup returns CDR1 SGDLS and CDR2 YYNGEE. After removal of 0 bases from V and 2 bases from J, the junction contained 5 bases not matched to a gene. Here the CDR3 reads CASSVEGTSVTYEQYF. Here the CDR3 DNA reads TGTGCCAGCAGCGTAGAAGGGACTAGCGTTACCTACGAGCAGTACTTC.

This clonotype showed up just a few times. A much bigger clone sits one base away, suggesting this may be a read error. The V gene is TRBV5-6, the J gene TRBJ1-1; TRBD1 might be the D (6 bases). The CDR3 has 15 residues. The germline gives CDR1 SGHDT, CDR2 YYEEEE. The germline V and J ends were trimmed by 1 base and 1 base, with 11 bases remaining between them. For the CDR3, the DNA is TGTGCCAGCAGCTTGATGGGGGCAGGGAACACTGAAGCTTTCTTT. It translates to CASSLMGAGNTEAFF. The full variable domain, completed using reference TRBV5-6 and TRBJ1-1, is DAGVTQSPTHLIKTRGQQVTLRCSPKSGHDTVSWYQQALGQGPQFIFQYYEEEERQRGNFPDRFSGHQFPNYSSELNVNALLLGDSALYLCASSLMGAGNTEAFFGQGTRLTVV.